The 24 T cell receptor beta chains below come from one sample, sequenced in a study of Graves' ophthalmopathy and Graves' hyperthyroidism. RNA transcripts served as template for amplifying TCR beta CDR3 sequences. The first-round RT-PCR employed HTBI primers together with the Qiagen OneStep RT-PCR kit. A multiplex PCR was then performed as the second round. From the multiplex PCR reads, TCRdb called clonotypes with MiXCR, one entry per CDR3 protein. Of 170,000 or so distinct CDR3 sequences listed, 35% to 50% are singletons. Material: peripheral blood. The receptors shown here come from a man younger than 40 with Graves' ophthalmopathy.

The gene calls are TRBV6-2 or TRBV6-3 and TRBJ2-5; D unclear. Per germline, CDR1 MNHEY and CDR2 SVGEGT. The V and J ends lost 9 bases and 4 bases respectively, with 21 bases between them. CDR3 size: 15 residues. In nucleotides, the CDR3 is TGTGCCAGTCGGGCCCTGACGGGCGTCACAGAGACCCAGTACTTC. Amino acids: CASRALTGVTETQYF.

This clonotype was recorded a few times. The genes are TRBV7-2 and TRBJ2-4; no clear D gene. Germline V CDR1 and CDR2: SGHTA, FQGNSA. The CDR3 totals 13 residues. The V and J ends lost 1 base and 4 bases respectively, with 5 bases between them. CDR3 bases: TGTGCCAGCAGCTTAGAACAGAAAAACATTCAGTACTTC. As protein: CASSLEQKNIQYF.

This clonotype was detected ten times or more. V gene TRBV15 combines with J gene TRBJ1-5; the D gene is possibly TRBD1 (6 bases). CDR1 is LNHNV and CDR2 is YYDKDF in the germline V gene (reference sequence). Deletions cut 8 bases from V and 3 bases from J, with 11 bases between. The CDR3 consists of 13 residues. CDR3 sequence (DNA): TGTGCCACCTGCGGACAGTTCAATCAGCCCCAGCATTTT. It specifies CATCGQFNQPQHF. The whole variable domain, filled in from reference TRBV15 and TRBJ1-5, reads DAMVIQNPRYQVTQFGKPVTLSCSQTLNHNVMYWYQQKSSQAPKLLFHYYDKDFNNEADTPDNFQSRRPNTSFCFLDIRSPGLGDTAMYLCATCGQFNQPQHFGDGTRLSIL.

Many counts were recorded for this clonotype. The V and J genes are TRBV7-2 and TRBJ2-7; 10 bases fit TRBD2. This CDR3 has 15 amino acids. The V segment lost 5 bases and the J segment 3 bases; nucleotides outside the gene matches: 7. Looked up from germline, CDR1 is SGHTA and CDR2 is FQGNSA. The DNA of the CDR3 is TGTGCCAGCAGCAGAGAGCGGGGGGGTAACTACGAGCAGTACTTC. Translating gives CASSRERGGNYEQYF.

This clonotype was seen repeatedly, ten times or more. This chain joins TRBV28 and TRBJ2-7, with a tentative D call TRBD1 (5 bases). Trimming took 3 bases from V and 3 from J, leaving 15 bases between them. Per germline, CDR1 MDHEN and CDR2 SYDVKM. The CDR3 covers 15 residues. The CDR3 loop is CASSFHRPLLYEQYF. The CDR3, as DNA: TGTGCCAGCAGTTTCCACAGGCCGCTCCTCTACGAGCAGTACTTC.

This clonotype was observed once. The rearrangement links TRBV6-1 to TRBJ2-5; 9 bases fit TRBD2. The CDR3 contains 15 residues. Germline lookup yields CDR1 MNHNS and CDR2 SASEGT. The V segment lost 5 bases and the J segment 7 bases; nucleotides outside the gene matches: 11. In DNA, the CDR3 is TGTGCCAGCAGTAGCCTGTCTAGCGGGAAGGTGACCCAGTACTTC. Its protein product is CASSSLSSGKVTQYF.

This clonotype was picked up many times. The V and J genes are TRBV2 and TRBJ1-1, with D hard to call. Trimming removed 8 bases from V and 8 bases from J, with 21 bases in between. The germline CDR1 and CDR2 sequences are SNHLY and FYNNEI. The CDR3 loop spans 14 amino acids. The DNA for the CDR3 is TGTGCCAGCCTGGGAGAAGTTGGGCTGCGAGAAGCTTTCTTT. It encodes CASLGEVGLREAFF.

The chain links TRBV28 to TRBJ1-2, with TRBD1 identical over 7 bases. Germline V gene sequence: CDR1 MDHEN, CDR2 SYDVKM. The CDR3 consists of 14 residues. V was pared by 3 bases and J by 2 bases, with 3 bases of the junction left unmatched. CDR3 nucleotides: TGTGCCAGCAGTTTGCCAGGGGGGAACTATGGCTACACCTTC. Translated, it gives CASSLPGGNYGYTF.

This clonotype was observed at least ten times. The CDR3 sequence: CSASLPGQFSTDTQYF. The CDR3 DNA reads TGCAGTGCTAGTTTACCGGGACAGTTTAGCACAGATACGCAGTATTTT. The chain links TRBV20-1 to TRBJ2-3; 7 nucleotides agree with TRBD1. In germline, CDR1 is DFQATT, CDR2 SNEGSKA (reference sequence). V trimming: 3 bases; J trimming: 0 bases; junction bases outside the gene matches: 9. The CDR3 has 16 amino acids.

This chain joins TRBV28 and TRBJ2-5; D uncertain. The germline V gene has CDR1 MDHEN and CDR2 SYDVKM. The CDR3 extends over 16 amino acids. V was pared by 6 bases and J by 2 bases, with 19 bases between. CDR3 DNA: TGTGCCAGCAGGGGGTATCAGTTTGGAAAGCAAGAGACCCAGTACTTC. Protein sequence: CASRGYQFGKQETQYF.

This chain links TRBV12-3 or TRBV12-4 with TRBJ1-5, with no clear D. The CDR3 runs to 16 residues. V lost 6 bases to trimming and J lost 6 bases, with 21 bases between them. The CDR3 DNA reads as TGTGCCAGCAGCCCCCTCCTGGATCCTCGGGGTCAGCCCCAGCATTTT. Translated: CASSPLLDPRGQPQHF.

This clonotype was seen many times. The chain employs TRBV19 and TRBJ1-2; D remains unclear. Trimming took off 3 bases at V and 3 bases at J, with 8 bases between the two ends. The germline V gene encodes CDR1 LNHDA and CDR2 SQIVND (reference sequence). The length of the CDR3 is 13 residues. The CDR3 DNA follows: TGTGCCAGTAGTATCGGCATCTACTATGGCTACACCTTC. It translates to CASSIGIYYGYTF.

This chain links TRBV29-1 with TRBJ1-1; D not certain. CDR1 and CDR2 (germline): SQVTM, ANQGSEA. The CDR3 covers 14 residues. Trimming removed 4 bases from V and 0 bases from J, with 12 bases in between. This CDR3 is CSVAMLTMNTEAFF. DNA for the CDR3: TGCAGCGTTGCTATGCTTACCATGAACACTGAAGCTTTCTTT.

Ten or more counts support this clonotype. This rearrangement joins TRBV5-1 to TRBJ2-5; D perhaps matches TRBD2 (5 bases). Germline CDR1 SGHRS, CDR2 YFSETQ. V dropped 3 bases and J dropped 5 bases, with 20 bases sitting between them. The CDR3 runs 16 residues. The CDR3 protein is CASSSSEGRLGETQYF. The CDR3 nucleotides are TGCGCCAGCAGCTCCTCAGAGGGCAGGCTTGGGGAGACCCAGTACTTC.

V gene TRBV28 combines with J gene TRBJ2-7, with 7 bases that match TRBD2. In germline, CDR1 is MDHEN, CDR2 SYDVKM. With V trimmed by 3 bases and J by 3 bases, 8 bases remained unmatched. The CDR3 loop spans 15 amino acids. The CDR3 region is CASSFGTTRYYEQYF. The CDR3 bases are TGTGCCAGCAGTTTTGGGACTACTCGATACTACGAGCAGTACTTC.

The chain recombines TRBV28 with TRBJ1-2; 7 nucleotides line up with TRBD1. CDR1 and CDR2 from the germline V gene are MDHEN and SYDVKM. The CDR3 is 13 amino acids. V trimming: 5 bases; J trimming: 8 bases; junction bases outside the gene matches: 8. The CDR3 DNA reads as TGTGCCAGCAGTCCCAGGACAGGAGGAGGCTACACCTTC. Amino acid sequence: CASSPRTGGGYTF.

The sample holds many counts of this clonotype. The genes are TRBV7-3 and TRBJ1-1, with D tentatively TRBD1 (5 bases). Trimming took off 5 bases at V and 5 bases at J, with 15 bases between the two ends. This CDR3 spans 14 amino acids. Germline V gene data show CDR1 as SGHTA and CDR2 as FQGTGA. CDR3 bases: TGTGCCAGCAGCCCCCAGGGCTGGGGAACTGAAGCTTTCTTT. Its translation is CASSPQGWGTEAFF.

The chain is built from TRBV11-3 and TRBJ2-7, with 10 bases aligning to TRBD1. Trimming removed 0 bases from V and 6 bases from J; junction bases left unmatched: 14. The CDR3 is 18 amino acids. Germline CDR1 is SGHNT and CDR2 is YENEEA. The CDR3 sequence: CASSLDWGQGIRATEQYF. CDR3 coding DNA: TGTGCCAGCAGCTTAGACTGGGGACAGGGGATTCGGGCTACCGAGCAGTACTTC. Full variable domain (rest looked up from reference TRBV11-3 and TRBJ2-7): EAGVVQSPRYKIIEKKQPVAFWCNPISGHNTLYWYLQNLGQGPELLIRYENEEAVDDSQLPKDRFSAERLKGVDSTLKIQPAELGDSAVYLCASSLDWGQGIRATEQYFGPGTRLTVT.

This clonotype has ten or more counts. V usage is TRBV7-3 and J usage is TRBJ2-5; possibly TRBD1 for D (5 bases). Germline V gives CDR1 SGHTA, CDR2 FQGTGA. V was shortened by 5 bases and J by 7 bases, with 14 bases between the two germline ends. The CDR3 runs 13 residues. The CDR3 DNA reads as TGTGCCAGCAGCGCCGGTCAGGGTGGGACCCAGTACTTC. Translation gives CASSAGQGGTQYF.

This clonotype was found many times. The chain joins TRBV6-5 to TRBJ1-5, with TRBD1 as a possible D gene (6 bases). The CDR3 sequence is 17 residues long. CDR1 is MNHEY and CDR2 is SVGAGI in the germline V gene. V lost 2 bases, J lost 0 bases, and 14 bases lay in between. The CDR3 DNA follows: TGTGCCAGCAGTTACGGGGGCGGGGGCAATAGCAATCAGCCCCAGCATTTT. It translates to CASSYGGGGNSNQPQHF.

The CDR3 region has the DNA TGCAGTGCTTATCCCCTAGCGGGAGGGGGGACCCAGTACTTC. Residues: CSAYPLAGGGTQYF. The rearrangement joins TRBV20-1 to TRBJ2-5; 12 bases line up with TRBD2. Germline V gene lookup returns CDR1 DFQATT and CDR2 SNEGSKA (reference sequence). The CDR3 consists of 14 residues. V gave up 5 bases and J gave up 7 bases; unmatched junction bases: 8.

This clonotype was seen many times. This chain joins TRBV7-2 and TRBJ2-7; TRBD1 matches at 10 bases. This CDR3 has 15 residues. Germline trimming cut 4 bases from V and 4 bases from J; bases unmatched to any gene: 7. CDR1 is SGHTA, CDR2 FQGNSA, per germline. CDR3 sequence reads: CASSYPGTGAYEQYF. The CDR3 coding sequence is TGTGCCAGCAGCTACCCCGGGACAGGGGCATACGAGCAGTACTTC.

This chain uses TRBV6-1 with TRBJ2-5; D unresolved. V lost 4 bases, J lost 7 bases, and 16 bases lay in between. This CDR3 has 14 residues. The germline CDR1 and CDR2 sequences are MNHNS and SASEGT. This CDR3 reads CASSGGAGGVTQYF. In nucleotides, the CDR3 is TGTGCCAGCAGTGGCGGCGCAGGCGGAGTGACCCAGTACTTC.

This clonotype has more than one count but fewer than ten. This rearrangement joins TRBV6-2 or TRBV6-3 to TRBJ2-2, with TRBD2 matching 9 bases. Trimming took 6 bases from V and 5 from J; bases not matched to a gene: 7. CDR1 is MNHEY, CDR2 SVGEGT, per germline. This CDR3 has 15 amino acids. DNA of the CDR3: TGTGCCAGCAGCCCAGCGGGAGGAAGGACCGGGGAGCTGTTTTTT. Translating gives CASSPAGGRTGELFF.